This paragraph reports one TCR beta chain. Its specificity is not known. CDR1 is SGHAT and CDR2 is FQNNGV in the germline V gene. Trimming at V came to 4 bases and at J to 1 base, leaving 9 bases not matched to a gene. The CDR3 extends over 16 amino acids. This sample was included in a study of T cells in localized non-small cell lung cancer. Study-level points and caveats: The greatest T cell clonality was found in uninvolved adjacent lung (higher than in tumor). Of the top 100 tumor clones, median around 60 were in adjacent lung, approximately 30 among its top 100. Multi-region tumor sequencing was not done, so intratumor heterogeneity could not be excluded.

Some clones are missing from TCRdb's copy, which holds only in-frame ones; the method was immunoSEQ multiplex PCR. The sample contains 20,000 to 25,000 clones, more than 90% of which appear only once. J is TRBJ2-7 and V is TRBV11-2; 8 bases fit TRBD2. This sequence originates from a man aged 40-75 years with stage III squamous cell lung carcinoma. Sequenced material: peripheral blood, taken before any cancer treatment. The CDR3 bases are TGTGCCAGCAGCTCCCAAAAACTAGCGGCATCCTACGAGCAGTACTTC. It specifies CASSSQKLAASYEQYF.